The TCR beta chain under discussion was sequenced for a study of sequential checkpoint blockade in melanoma (dated by TCRdb to about 2019). Context from the whole study: Using 1:1 randomization, the trial assigned patients either to first-line nivolumab followed by ipilimumab (arm A) or to ipilimumab followed by nivolumab (arm B). Maintenance nivolumab came after both trial sequences. DNA from 90 or so pretreatment melanoma tumor samples was subjected to TCRbeta immunosequencing. The same lesion was the source of 65% to 90% of the matched pre- and post-treatment tumor biopsy pairs. Matched tumor biopsies were taken from twenty-two patients before treatment and at week 13, after single-agent nivolumab (arm A) or ipilimumab (arm B).

The immunoSEQ Assay was used to immunosequence TCRbeta CDR3 regions from genomic DNA. Before high-throughput sequencing, the genomic DNA was amplified using bias-controlled multiplex PCR. In the original analysis: To quantify the absolute abundance of each unique TCRbeta CDR3 region, the sequences were collapsed and filtered. Clonality, defined as 1 minus Pielou's evenness, was calculated using only productive rearrangements. To compute tumor T-cell fraction, TCRbeta template counts were normalized to usable DNA, with usable DNA estimated from several housekeeping genes. A previously published method was used to identify clones with significantly greater frequencies in on-treatment samples than in baseline samples. TCRdb's version of the immuneACCESS table is confined to in-frame rearrangements and falls short of the full clone set. An unresolved V gene accounts for under half of the shortfall where checked; the remainder is of unknown origin. V and J calls plus clone size are reproduced from that table; the DNA served to infer D and trimming. Within this sample are approximately 2,000 clones, with 15% to 20% of them counted one time only. The ten largest clones represent 18% of the sample.

What the research found in general, with its limitations: Tumor T-cell fraction and clonality correlated with PD-L1 staining and CD8+ T-cell counts but not with mutational load. Among patients in the nivolumab-first arm (arm A), tumor TIL clonality before treatment was associated with response (P = .04). Patients whose tumor T-cell fraction and clonality increased by week 13 were about 30 times more likely to achieve clinical benefit. Small sample sizes and reduced statistical power limited the analyses of tumor T-cell fraction within each arm. The model for predicting response that combines TCR metrics with mutation burden needs to be validated in larger, independent patient cohorts.

Notes on this clone: The antigen this receptor binds is unknown. Per-nucleotide qualities are absent, and no much larger clonotype sits a single base away.

The treatment or condition label, read with the paper, signifies: randomized to nivolumab then ipilimumab (arm A) or the reverse (arm B). No trial patient had received prior DNA-damaging chemotherapy. CheckMate 064, a randomized, open-label phase II trial of sequential checkpoint blockade, was the source of the samples, all of which came from patients with melanoma. Genomic DNA from formalin-fixed paraffin-embedded (FFPE) tissue samples served as the input for tumor TCR sequencing. Reading the germline V gene gives CDR1 KGHSH and CDR2 LQKENI. The CDR3 measures 17 amino acids from cysteine to phenylalanine. The retained sequence is limited to the CDR3, 51 bases, with the frame set at the first base. Trimmed from V: 4 bases; trimmed from J: 9 bases; junction bases lacking a gene match: 14.

The source was tumor tissue (inferred from file names), collected from a patient given nivolumab and ipilimumab in sequence. The chain employs TRBV18 and TRBJ1-6; 8 bases in the junction line up with TRBD1. This receptor was identified in a human donor with melanoma. The CDR3 region reads CASSLPDRAARGSPLHF. The DNA sequence follows: TGTGCCAGCTCACTGCCGGACAGGGCGGCAAGGGGTTCACCCCTCCACTTT.